The sample holds a few counts of the clone carrying this T cell receptor (beta chain). Its specificity is not known. The CDR3 sequence is 13 residues long. The germline CDR1 and CDR2 sequences are SQVTM and ANQGSEA. V gave up 5 bases and J gave up 1 base, with 12 bases separating them. Nashville, Tennessee was home to all donors, each a Caucasian adult. This sample was included in a study of shared clonotypes between healthy human individuals. Study-wide points: Generation probability values for non-shared clonotypes were lower than those for clonotypes shared by all four donors. Although depth was large, rarefaction showed that sequencing of the sorted subsets was incomplete.

Sequenced by immunoSEQ multiplex PCR; TCRdb stores in-frame clones only, minus some. The sample carries roughly 680,000 clones, 72% recorded once. This sequence joins TRBV29-1 and TRBJ2-7; D is undetermined. The clonotype comes from a woman younger than 45 in good health. Sequenced: memory CD4+ T cells sorted from blood. Indicated subset: CD45RA-negative fraction. The chain's CDR3 is CSVSPDPSYEQYF. As DNA, the CDR3 is TGCAGCGTTAGTCCGGACCCTTCCTACGAGCAGTACTTC.